A selection of T cell receptor beta chains follows, all from one sample in a study of cytomegalovirus exposure and HLA in healthy donors. The data were produced by immunoSEQ multiplex PCR, yet TCRdb's version contains in-frame clones alone and is incomplete. This table holds some 150,000 clones, roughly 60% found once. The sequencing input was PBMCs. Source of these receptors: a woman in her thirties or forties in good health and CMV-seronegative. The CDR3 runs from the conserved cysteine through the conserved F or W. The D gene is left open where the match is weak. Clone size appears in some rows only: once, few, many, or a class for an expanded clone.

>TRBJ1-1|-|TRBV7-8|-
TGTGCCAGCAGCTTAGCACAGGGCCCTGAAGCTTTCTTT
CASSLAQGPEAFF
>TRBJ2-1|-|TRBV7-2|-
TGTGCCAGCAGCCCTACGGGGGACTACAATGAGCAGTTCTTC
CASSPTGDYNEQFF
>TRBJ1-6|TRBD1|TRBV27|few
TGTGCCAGCAGTTTACGGACGCAGGGGGCGCGTACCTATAATTCACCCCTCCACTTT
CASSLRTQGARTYNSPLHF
>TRBJ2-3|TRBD2|TRBV5-1|few
TGCGCCAGCAGTTACGGGACTAGTGGGACCGATACGCAGTATTTT
CASSYGTSGTDTQYF
>TRBJ1-4|TRBD1|TRBV4-3|-
TGCGCCAGCAGCCAAACCGGGACAGCTAATGAAAAACTGTTTTTT
CASSQTGTANEKLFF
>TRBJ2-5|-|TRBV4-3|-
TGCGCCAGCAGCCTTCAACTCTCGAGGGGGAAAGAGACCCAGTACTTC
CASSLQLSRGKETQYF
>TRBJ2-7|TRBD1|TRBV2|-
TGTGCCAGCACCAAGGACAGGGGGCGTTCCTACGAGCAGTACTTC
CASTKDRGRSYEQYF
>TRBJ1-6|-|TRBV30|-
TGTGCCTGGAGAGAGATCGGGACAAGGGATTCACCCCTCCACTTT
CAWREIGTRDSPLHF
>TRBJ2-2|TRBD1|TRBV5-1|few
TGCGCCAGCAGCTCACAGGGGGCGCCCGGGGAGCTGTTTTTT
CASSSQGAPGELFF
>TRBJ1-5|-|TRBV19|-
TGTGCCAGTAGTATAGGATGGCAGGGCAATCAGCCCCAGCATTTT
CASSIGWQGNQPQHF
>TRBJ1-4|-|TRBV2|-
TGTGCCAGCAGGCAGGAAAAACTGTTTTTT
CASRQEKLFF
>TRBJ2-2|-|TRBV18|-
TGTGCCAGCTCACCTGCGAACCAGGGAGGCGGGGAGCTGTTTTTT
CASSPANQGGGELFF
>TRBJ2-3|-|TRBV15|-
TGTGCCACCAGCAGATTTAGTGGTAGCACAGATACGCAGTATTTT
CATSRFSGSTDTQYF
>TRBJ1-4|-|TRBV7-9|-
TGTGCCAGCAGCTTAGTGGAAACAGGTGCCGTTTTTAAGGAAAAACTGTTTTTT
CASSLVETGAVFKEKLFF
>TRBJ1-1|TRBD1|TRBV10-3|-
TGTGCCATCAGTTCACAGGGGGCGAGGACTGAAGCTTTCTTT
CAISSQGARTEAFF
>TRBJ2-7|-|TRBV5-1|-
TGCGCCAGCAGCTTGGCAGGGGCCTCCTACGAGCAGTACTTC
CASSLAGASYEQYF
>TRBJ2-5|TRBD2|TRBV30|-
TGTGCCTGGAGCCGACTAGCGGGGGATATAGAGACCCAGTACTTC
CAWSRLAGDIETQYF
>TRBJ2-5|TRBD2|TRBV30|few
TGTGCCTGGACCCAACTAGCGGGGGGAAAGACCCAGTACTTC
CAWTQLAGGKTQYF
>TRBJ1-6|TRBD1|TRBV5-5|-
TGTGCCAGCAGCCGGACAGGGGGCAATAATTCACCCCTCCACTTT
CASSRTGGNNSPLHF
>TRBJ2-7|TRBD2|TRBV6-1|-
TGTGCCAGCACCGTGACTAGCGGGCGGACCTACGAGCAGTACTTC
CASTVTSGRTYEQYF
>TRBJ1-1|TRBD1|TRBV19|-
TGTGCCAGTAGCTCGACAGGGTTAAGGACTGAAGCTTTCTTT
CASSSTGLRTEAFF
>TRBJ1-2|-|TRBV28|-
TGTGCCAGCAGTTTCTTAGGGGCACCTAGATATGGCTACACCTTC
CASSFLGAPRYGYTF
>TRBJ2-7|TRBD1|TRBV4-1|-
TGCGCCAGCAGCCACGGAACGGGACAGGGGGCGAAAGAGCAGTACTTC
CASSHGTGQGAKEQYF
>TRBJ1-1|TRBD1|TRBV5-6|-
TGTGCCAGCAGCTTGGATAGACAGGGCTCTTTGGGAGCTTTCTTT
CASSLDRQGSLGAFF
>TRBJ1-1|-|TRBV29-1|-
TGCAGCGTTGGTAGGGGGAACACTGAAGCTTTCTTT
CSVGRGNTEAFF
>TRBJ1-5|TRBD1|TRBV7-9|few
TGTGCCAGCAGCGAGGGGAAATTCGATGACAGGGCACGCAATCAGCCCCAGCATTTT
CASSEGKFDDRARNQPQHF
>TRBJ1-5|-|TRBV19|few
TGTGCCAGTACCATAACCGCGGGGGCACGATTGCAGCCCCAGCATTTT
CASTITAGARLQPQHF
>TRBJ1-2|-|TRBV6-1|-
TGTGCCAGCAGTGCTTCCTCAGGGTATGCTAACTATGGCTACACCTTC
CASSASSGYANYGYTF
>TRBJ1-3|-|TRBV2|-
TGTGCCAGTCGGAAACAGCTATTAAACGGAAACACCATATATTTT
CASRKQLLNGNTIYF
>TRBJ2-7|TRBD1|TRBV9|-
TGTGCCAGCAGCGCGAACAGGGGCCCTGGATCGCACGAGCAGTACTTC
CASSANRGPGSHEQYF
>TRBJ1-5|-|TRBV10-2|-
TGCGCCAGCAGCCCGGGGAGGGCTGGGAATCAGCCCCAGCATTTT
CASSPGRAGNQPQHF
>TRBJ1-1|-|TRBV27|-
TGTGCCAGCAGTTTAGGGGGCCCGACTGAAGCTTTCTTT
CASSLGGPTEAFF
>TRBJ2-7|TRBD2|TRBV4-2|-
TGTGCCAGCAGCCAAGAGAGTGGGCTAGCGGGATACGAGCAGTACTTC
CASSQESGLAGYEQYF
>TRBJ1-1|TRBD1|TRBV10-3|few
TGTGCCATCAGTGAGTTTGGGACAGGGACTTCATGGACTGAAGCTTTCTTT
CAISEFGTGTSWTEAFF
>TRBJ2-1|TRBD2|TRBV6-1|-
TGTGCCAGCAAAGCCAGCGGGGTGTACAATGAGCAGTTCTTC
CASKASGVYNEQFF
>TRBJ1-5|-|TRBV19|-
TGTGCCAGTAGTATCCGGGGGGAGCCCCAGCATTTT
CASSIRGEPQHF
>TRBJ2-5|TRBD2|TRBV29-1|-
TGCAGCGTCCGAGGACTAGAACAAGAGACCCAGTACTTC
CSVRGLEQETQYF
>TRBJ1-5|TRBD1|TRBV7-2|-
TGTGCCAGCAGCTTTAGACAGGGGACCCGCCAGCCCCAGCATTTT
CASSFRQGTRQPQHF
>TRBJ1-5|-|TRBV5-4|-
TGTGCCAGCAGCTTCGGGGATCAGCCCCAGCATTTT
CASSFGDQPQHF
>TRBJ2-2|-|TRBV7-3|-
TGTGCCAGCAGCTTATCCAGGAACACCGGGGAGCTGTTTTTT
CASSLSRNTGELFF
>TRBJ2-1|TRBD1|TRBV5-1|-
TGCGCCAGCAGCTCCGGGACAGGGTTACATGAGCAGTTCTTC
CASSSGTGLHEQFF
>TRBJ1-1|-|TRBV11-2|-
TGTGCCAGCAGGTGGGGAGGGAGGGATGGGAACACTGAAGCTTTCTTT
CASRWGGRDGNTEAFF
>TRBJ1-1|-|TRBV7-6|few
TGTGCCAGCAGGGGAGTCGATGGGTCGGTCCCTTTCTTT
CASRGVDGSVPFF
>TRBJ2-5|-|TRBV9|once
TGTGCCAGCAGCCCCCCGGGGACTTCCACTCCCCAAGAGACCCAGTACTTC
CASSPPGTSTPQETQYF
>TRBJ2-7|-|TRBV6-5|-
TGTGCCAGCAGTTACGCCCGGGGGATGAGCTCCTACGAGCAGTACTTC
CASSYARGMSSYEQYF